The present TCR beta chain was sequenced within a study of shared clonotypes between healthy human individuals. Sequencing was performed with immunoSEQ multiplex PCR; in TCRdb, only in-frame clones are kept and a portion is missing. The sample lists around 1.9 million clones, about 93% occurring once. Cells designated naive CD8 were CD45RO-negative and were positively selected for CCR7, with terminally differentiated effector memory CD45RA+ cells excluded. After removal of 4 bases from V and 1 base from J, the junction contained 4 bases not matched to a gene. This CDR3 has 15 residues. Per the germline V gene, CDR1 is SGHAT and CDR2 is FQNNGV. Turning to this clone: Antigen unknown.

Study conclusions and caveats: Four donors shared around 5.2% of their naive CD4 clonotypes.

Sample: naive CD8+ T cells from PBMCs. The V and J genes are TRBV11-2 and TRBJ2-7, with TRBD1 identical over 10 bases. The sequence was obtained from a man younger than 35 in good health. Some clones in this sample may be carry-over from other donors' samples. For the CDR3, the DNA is TGTGCCAGCAGCTCAAGGGGACAGGGGTCCTACGAGCAGTACTTC. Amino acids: CASSSRGQGSYEQYF.